This T cell receptor beta chain is from a study of type 1 regulatory T cells (dated by TCRdb to the early 2020s). Describing the broader study: The study characterized an in vitro protocol that generated a Tr1-enriched, alloantigen-specific CD4 T cell product named T-allo10. T-allo10 was under clinical evaluation in patients with hematological malignancies receiving allogeneic hematopoietic stem cell transplantation.

Concerning this clonotype: Its antigen specificity is not known. Within one base of it there is no much larger clone, and no base qualities were kept.

Between the V and J ends, shortened by 6 bases and 5 bases respectively, the junction contains 17 bases. CDR1 and CDR2, looked up from the germline V gene (reference sequence), are DFQATT and SNEGSKA. The CDR3 runs 14 amino acids, cysteine and phenylalanine included. The only DNA kept is the CDR3, 42 bases in frame from the first base. Instrument used: Illumina MiSeq. TCRdb's own reprocessing of the public reads used fastp at Q25 and MiXCR and kept productive beta chains. Rows with one shared CDR3 protein collapse into an entry with the most common genes and DNA. For this sample the table gives 55,000 to 65,000 distinct CDR3 sequences, of which 62% were detected only once. The ten largest clones add up to 1.8% of the sample. Summary of the overall study and its limitations: A more restricted TCR repertoire was observed in Tr1 cells than in non-Tr1 cells, and this restriction was interpreted in the study as alloantigen-induced clonal expansion.

This sequence originates from a human donor in good health. The V and J segments used are TRBV20-1 and TRBJ2-1, with no confident D gene call. The specimen sequenced was cultured non-Tr1 T cells, either the whole culture or a sorted T cell fraction (not recorded which). The cell subset or site label, read with the paper, signifies: non-Tr1 population from the T-allo10 product. Read as DNA, the sequence is TGCAGTGCAAGTAGACCTTCAAGGGACAATGAGCAGTTCTTC. Its translation is CSASRPSRDNEQFF.